The 15 T cell receptor beta chains below all came from one sample that was sequenced in a study of CD8 T cells in ankylosing spondylitis. TCRdb independently ran MiXCR on the 5' RACE reads; one entry per CDR3 protein. This table holds 300,000 to 400,000 distinct CDR3 sequences, around a tenth found once. The specimen sequenced was blood, either unsorted or a sorted T cell fraction (not recorded which). These receptors came from a female donor with ankylosing spondylitis or in good health (not recorded which).

The chain has TRBV3-1 and TRBJ2-2, with 11 bases that match TRBD1. V gave up 4 bases and J gave up 8 bases; unmatched junction bases: 6. CDR1 is LGHDT and CDR2 is YNNKEL in the germline V gene (reference sequence). The CDR3 has 15 residues. The CDR3: CASSPRTGGSGELFF. The CDR3 DNA sequence: TGTGCCAGCAGCCCACGGACAGGGGGCTCGGGGGAGCTGTTTTTT.

The chain is built from TRBV5-1 and TRBJ2-2; 10 bases fit TRBD2. CDR1 and CDR2 from the germline V gene are SGHRS and YFSETQ. V was clipped by 0 bases and J by 3 bases; unmatched bases: 5. CDR3 length: 17 residues. Here the CDR3 DNA reads TGCGCCAGCAGCTTGGCGTCGCTAGCGGGGGACACCGGGGAGCTGTTTTTT. This encodes CASSLASLAGDTGELFF.

This clonotype was observed many times. The V call is TRBV7-8, the J call TRBJ2-7, with TRBD1 matching 8 bases. V lost 3 bases to trimming and J lost 9 bases; unmatched junction nucleotides: 13. Per the germline V gene, CDR1 is SGHVS and CDR2 is FQNEAQ. The CDR3 length is 15 residues. The CDR3 loop reads CASSLAGQDDFGQYF. The CDR3 DNA reads as TGTGCCAGCAGCTTGGCGGGACAGGACGACTTCGGGCAGTACTTC.

This clonotype showed up many times. The chain uses TRBV20-1 and TRBJ2-2; 7 bases agree with TRBD2. The CDR3 has 15 amino acids. Germline V gene sequence: CDR1 DFQATT, CDR2 SNEGSKA (reference sequence). V shed 6 bases, J shed 8 bases, and the junction held 15 bases outside the gene matches. The CDR3 nucleotides read TGCAGTGCCCTCTGGACTAGTCGGGGAGTGGGGGAGCTGTTTTTT. It translates to CSALWTSRGVGELFF.

Many counts were recorded for this clonotype. The chain is built from TRBV29-1 and TRBJ2-7; no clear D. This CDR3 has 13 residues. Trimming left V 0 bases short and J 7 bases short, with 13 bases between. Germline lookup yields CDR1 SQVTM and CDR2 ANQGSEA. CDR3 sequence: CSVEDPGFREQYF. In DNA, the CDR3 is TGCAGCGTTGAAGATCCCGGGTTTCGGGAGCAGTACTTC.

The rearrangement joins TRBV5-1 to TRBJ2-5, with D unclear. Trimming left V 3 bases short and J 1 base short, with 4 bases between. Germline V gives CDR1 SGHRS, CDR2 YFSETQ. This CDR3 comprises 12 residues. CDR3 protein: CASSSGQETQYF. Written as DNA, the CDR3 is TGCGCCAGCAGCTCTGGCCAAGAGACCCAGTACTTC.

The CDR3, as DNA: TGCGCCAGCAGCGAACCGGGACTAGGTCAATACGAGCAGTACTTC. Translating gives CASSEPGLGQYEQYF. J is TRBJ2-7 and V is TRBV10-2; 8 bases match TRBD2. CDR3 length equals 15 residues. V lost 6 bases to trimming and J lost 4 bases; unmatched junction nucleotides: 11. Germline V CDR1 and CDR2: WSHSY, SAAADI.

This clonotype was observed many times. V gene TRBV28 combines with J gene TRBJ1-1, with a possible D match to TRBD1 (6 bases). This CDR3 region has 13 residues. CDR1 and CDR2 from the germline V gene are MDHEN and SYDVKM. Trimming shortened V by 5 bases and J by 5 bases, and 12 bases separated the two germline ends. CDR3 in DNA: TGTGCCAGCAGTATGGGGGGGCGGACTGAAGCTTTCTTT. Translation: CASSMGGRTEAFF.

This clonotype was observed many times. J is TRBJ2-1 and V is TRBV6-5, with D tentatively TRBD2 (5 bases). The CDR3 is made up of 12 amino acids. Germline CDR1 MNHEY, CDR2 SVGAGI. V lost 4 bases to trimming and J lost 8 bases, with 9 bases between them. CDR3 loop: CASSSRGYEQFF. CDR3 sequence (DNA): TGTGCCAGCAGTTCCCGGGGTTATGAGCAGTTCTTC.

This clonotype occurred many times. The chain employs TRBV7-3 and TRBJ1-1; no clear D gene. The length of the CDR3 is 14 residues. The ends were cut back, 5 bases at V and 3 bases at J, with 13 bases in the middle. Germline V gene lookup returns CDR1 SGHTA and CDR2 FQGTGA. DNA of the CDR3: TGTGCCAGCAGCCGGTCCGGTGGGGACACTGAAGCTTTCTTT. The encoded protein is CASSRSGGDTEAFF.

This clonotype was seen at least ten times. The chain employs TRBV20-1 and TRBJ1-4; D not resolved. V dropped 5 bases and J dropped 4 bases, with 17 bases sitting between them. The CDR3 is made up of 15 amino acids. CDR1 is DFQATT, CDR2 SNEGSKA, per germline (reference sequence). The CDR3 sequence: CSAVHSLQDNEKLFF. As DNA, the CDR3 is TGCAGTGCTGTTCACTCATTGCAAGATAATGAAAAACTGTTTTTT.

This clonotype was seen only a few times. This chain connects TRBV5-1 to TRBJ2-7; weak D call: TRBD1 (5 bases). V was clipped by 0 bases and J by 2 bases, with 12 bases between them. The CDR3 contains 15 residues. CDR1 is SGHRS and CDR2 is YFSETQ in the germline V gene. The DNA of the CDR3 is TGCGCCAGCAGCTTGGCCGAGGCGGACACCTACGAGCAGTACTTC. It yields the protein CASSLAEADTYEQYF. Full variable domain (remainder filled in from reference TRBV5-1 and TRBJ2-7): KAGVTQTPRYLIKTRGQQVTLSCSPISGHRSVSWYQQTPGQGLQFLFEYFSETQRNKGNFPGRFSGRQFSNSRSEMNVSTLELGDSALYLCASSLAEADTYEQYFGPGTRLTVT.

This clonotype was seen a few times. The chain recombines TRBV7-9 with TRBJ2-7, with D maybe TRBD1 (6 bases). V was clipped by 10 bases and J by 3 bases, with 13 bases between them. The CDR3 is made up of 12 amino acids. Germline V gene data show CDR1 as SEHNR and CDR2 as FQNEAQ (reference sequence). The CDR3 DNA follows: TGTGCCATCCGGGACAACAACTACGAGCAGTACTTC. It specifies CAIRDNNYEQYF.

Details on this clonotype: Germline and junction disagree at one end, which may indicate a read error. The CDR3 DNA follows: TGCGCCAGCGGCTTGGAGGGGGATAACAATGAGCAGTTCTTC. Protein sequence: CASGLEGDNNEQFF. V gene TRBV5-1 combines with J gene TRBJ2-1; D may be TRBD1 or TRBD2 (6 bases each). This CDR3 is 14 amino acids long. Germline CDR1 reads SGHRS; CDR2 reads YFSETQ.

This clonotype was recorded many times. This chain connects TRBV3-1 to TRBJ2-3; 8 nucleotides agree with TRBD2. CDR3 size: 16 residues. CDR1 and CDR2 from the germline V gene are LGHDT and YNNKEL (reference sequence). V dropped 1 base and J dropped 7; count of bases not matched to a gene: 10. CDR3 DNA: TGTGCCAGCAGCCAAGGTTCGAGCGGGAGCTTAAATACGCAGTATTTT. The encoded protein is CASSQGSSGSLNTQYF.